These T cell receptor beta chains were read from a single sample in a study of blood T cell repertoires in COVID-19. Profiling relied on immunoSEQ multiplex PCR, and the TCRdb table lists in-frame clones only, not all of them. The sample holds about 69,000 clones, 90% seen once. The sample comprised peripheral blood. These receptors were taken from a middle-aged man with acute or convalescent COVID-19. CDR3s include the opening cysteine and the closing phenylalanine or tryptophan. D genes are given only for firm matches. The size field is filled for only some rows; it gives once, few, many or a size class.

CDR3 length	clone size	D gene	V gene	J gene	CDR3 DNA	CDR3 protein
15	NA	TRBD1	TRBV19	TRBJ1-2	TGTGCCAGTAGTATAGCAGGGGGCGAGAACTATGGCTACACCTTC	CASSIAGGENYGYTF
13	once	NA	TRBV24-1	TRBJ2-1	TGTGCCACCAGTGGACTAGTTCACAATGAGCAGTTCTTC	CATSGLVHNEQFF
15	once	TRBD2	TRBV19	TRBJ2-1	TGTGCCAGTAGTATCGTAGCGGGAGTGGGTGATGAGCAGTTCTTC	CASSIVAGVGDEQFF
15	NA	TRBD2	TRBV6-6	TRBJ2-1	TGTGCCAGCAGTTCCCGGACTAGCGGGAGAGGTGAGCAGTTCTTC	CASSSRTSGRGEQFF
14	NA	NA	TRBV27	TRBJ2-1	TGTGCCAGCAGTTTAGCGGGTGTCGACTTTGAGCAGTTCTTC	CASSLAGVDFEQFF
14	NA	TRBD1	TRBV5-1	TRBJ1-1	TGCGCCAGCAGCAGCGGACAGGGGGGCACTGAAGCTTTCTTT	CASSSGQGGTEAFF
14	NA	TRBD2	TRBV6-5	TRBJ2-1	TGTGCCAGCAGAAGTAGCGGGAGGTACAATGAGCAGTTCTTC	CASRSSGRYNEQFF
15	NA	TRBD1	TRBV3-1/TRBV3-2	TRBJ1-4	TGTGCCAGCAGCCACCCCACAGGGGCGGCTGAAAAACTGTTTTTT	CASSHPTGAAEKLFF
14	once	NA	TRBV14	TRBJ1-6	TGTGCCAGCAGCCAGGAACCGATGACAGCGCCCCTCCACTTT	CASSQEPMTAPLHF
11	NA	NA	TRBV20-1	TRBJ1-2	TGCAGTGTTTCGCCGGGGAATGGCTACACCTTC	CSVSPGNGYTF
13	NA	TRBD1	TRBV18	TRBJ2-7	TGTGCCAGCTCACCGACAGGGCCATACGAGCAGTACTTC	CASSPTGPYEQYF
17	NA	NA	TRBV20-1	TRBJ1-1	TGCAGTGCTAGTCCTCCGACAGCACCGCGGAGGAACACTGAAGCTTTCTTT	CSASPPTAPRRNTEAFF
13	few	TRBD1	TRBV6-5	TRBJ1-1	TGTGCCAGCAGTTATCGAACAGGGGGCGAAGCTTTCTTT	CASSYRTGGEAFF
14	NA	NA	TRBV9	TRBJ2-3	TGTGCCAGCAGCGTAGGACCCGGGGCAGATACGCAGTATTTT	CASSVGPGADTQYF
20	NA	TRBD2	TRBV18	TRBJ2-1	TGTGCCAGCTCACCGCTCAGGGGCCGAAATCTAGCGGGAGGAAACAATGAGCAGTTCTTC	CASSPLRGRNLAGGNNEQFF
13	NA	NA	TRBV19	TRBJ1-1	TGTGCCAGTAAACTGACAGGGAACACTGAAGCTTTCTTT	CASKLTGNTEAFF
17	NA	NA	TRBV6-2/TRBV6-3	TRBJ1-5	TGTGCCAGCAGTCCCTGGCAGGGCCTCAATAGCAATCAGCCCCAGCATTTT	CASSPWQGLNSNQPQHF
14	NA	NA	TRBV11-3	TRBJ2-1	TGTGCCAGCAGCTACGATAGCTCCTACAATGAGCAGTTCTTC	CASSYDSSYNEQFF
18	NA	TRBD2	TRBV5-1	TRBJ2-1	TGCGCCAGCAGCGGGACTAGCGGGAGGAAACTGACCTACAATGAGCAGTTCTTC	CASSGTSGRKLTYNEQFF
16	once	TRBD1	TRBV6-2/TRBV6-3	TRBJ2-3	TGTGCCAGCAGTTACGACAGGGGACTCAGCACAGATACGCAGTATTTT	CASSYDRGLSTDTQYF
15	once	NA	TRBV7-8	TRBJ1-5	TGTGCCAGCAGCTTAGGGAGGTGGGACAATCAGCCCCAGCATTTT	CASSLGRWDNQPQHF
14	NA	TRBD1	TRBV30	TRBJ1-1	TGTGCCTGGAGGGGGGACAGGCGGAACACTGAAGCTTTCTTT	CAWRGDRRNTEAFF
16	NA	NA	TRBV19	TRBJ1-5	TGTGCCAGTAGTATCCGTACAGGGTACGGCAATCAGCCCCAGCATTTT	CASSIRTGYGNQPQHF
13	NA	NA	TRBV5-1	TRBJ1-2	TGCGCCAGCAGCTTGCGGGGGGACTATGGCTACACCTTC	CASSLRGDYGYTF
14	NA	NA	TRBV5-1	TRBJ1-1	TGCGCCAGCAGCCCCCGGACAGTGAACACTGAAGCTTTCTTT	CASSPRTVNTEAFF
15	NA	NA	TRBV27	TRBJ2-3	TGTGCCAGCAGTTTATCCGGGGATTTCGGGGATACGCAGTATTTT	CASSLSGDFGDTQYF
16	once	NA	TRBV10-3	TRBJ2-2	TGTGCCATCAGTGAGTCGACAAGGGGTGGTGCCGGGGAGCTGTTTTTT	CAISESTRGGAGELFF
16	NA	TRBD2	TRBV4-1	TRBJ2-1	TGCGCCAGCAGCCAAATCCGCCCGGGAGGGAGCAATGAGCAGTTCTTC	CASSQIRPGGSNEQFF
15	NA	TRBD1	TRBV9	TRBJ1-4	TGTGCCAGCAGCGTGCGACAGGGGAGTGGAGAAAAACTGTTTTTT	CASSVRQGSGEKLFF
14	NA	NA	TRBV6-5	TRBJ1-5	TGTGCCAGCTCGAATCATAGAGACAATCAGCCCCAGCATTTT	CASSNHRDNQPQHF
15	NA	TRBD2	TRBV4-1	TRBJ2-7	TGCGCCAGCAGCCAAGGACTAGCGGGAGCATCCGAGCAGTACTTC	CASSQGLAGASEQYF
15	NA	TRBD2	TRBV7-8	TRBJ2-7	TGTGCCAGCAGCGTCACTAGCGGCGGCTCCTACGAGCAGTACTTC	CASSVTSGGSYEQYF
14	NA	NA	TRBV25-1	TRBJ1-2	TGTGCCAGCAGTGAATTTGCGGCTAACTATGGCTACACCTTC	CASSEFAANYGYTF
16	NA	TRBD2	TRBV2	TRBJ2-7	TGTGCCAGCAGGGGCGGGACTAGCGGGTCGAAGTACGAGCAGTACTTC	CASRGGTSGSKYEQYF
15	NA	TRBD1	TRBV7-2	TRBJ2-7	TGTGCCAGCAGACTACAGGGGGCGAGCTCCTACGAGCAGTACTTC	CASRLQGASSYEQYF
15	NA	TRBD2	TRBV30	TRBJ2-2	TGTGCCTGGCTTGCTAGCGGGAGGAGTACCGGGGAGCTGTTTTTT	CAWLASGRSTGELFF
11	NA	NA	TRBV30	TRBJ1-1	TGTGCCTGGGGGCAGAACACTGAAGCTTTCTTT	CAWGQNTEAFF
14	NA	NA	TRBV18	TRBJ2-4	TGTGCCAGCTCACCCGCGCTAGCCAAAAACATTCAGTACTTC	CASSPALAKNIQYF
14	NA	TRBD2	TRBV11-3	TRBJ2-2	TGTGCCAGCGCGGGAGGCCCCAACACCGGGGAGCTGTTTTTT	CASAGGPNTGELFF
17	NA	TRBD2	TRBV19	TRBJ2-5	TGTGCCAGTAGAGCCAAAGGACTAGCGGGAAGACAAGAGACCCAGTACTTC	CASRAKGLAGRQETQYF
12	NA	NA	TRBV29-1	TRBJ2-5	TGCAGCGTAAGACAGGCACAAGAGACCCAGTACTTC	CSVRQAQETQYF
16	NA	TRBD2	TRBV2	TRBJ2-4	TGTGCCAGCACACTAGCGGGAGCCGCGGCCAAAAACATTCAGTACTTC	CASTLAGAAAKNIQYF
16	NA	TRBD2	TRBV13	TRBJ2-1	TGTGCCAGCAGCACAGTGGGACTAGCGGACTACAATGAGCAGTTCTTC	CASSTVGLADYNEQFF
16	NA	NA	TRBV19	TRBJ2-2	TGTGCCAGTAGTATAGGTCCTGGCGGGAACACCGGGGAGCTGTTTTTT	CASSIGPGGNTGELFF
15	NA	TRBD1	TRBV9	TRBJ1-1	TGTGCCAGCAGAAACAGGGGGCGATTGAACACTGAAGCTTTCTTT	CASRNRGRLNTEAFF
16	NA	NA	TRBV10-3	TRBJ1-6	TGTGCCATCAGTGAGTCCCGTGGATTAGCGGATTCACCCCTCCACTTT	CAISESRGLADSPLHF
11	NA	NA	TRBV29-1	TRBJ2-7	TGCAGCGTTGGCGGGACCAGCGAGCAGTACTTC	CSVGGTSEQYF
13	once	TRBD1	TRBV30	TRBJ2-7	TGTGCCTGGATCAGGGGGTCAGGTCACGAGCAGTACTTC	CAWIRGSGHEQYF
14	NA	TRBD2	TRBV5-4	TRBJ2-7	TGTGCCATTACCACTAGCGGGAATCTCTACGAGCAGTACTTC	CAITTSGNLYEQYF
17	once	TRBD1	TRBV7-9	TRBJ1-5	TGTGCCAGCAGCTTAGCGGGGACAGGGGCCGGCAATCAGCCCCAGCATTTT	CASSLAGTGAGNQPQHF
13	NA	NA	TRBV11-3	TRBJ1-2	TGTGCCAGCAGCCTCGATACAGGGAATGGCTACACCTTC	CASSLDTGNGYTF
13	NA	NA	TRBV19	TRBJ1-6	TGTGCCAGCCGGCGGGCATATAATTCACCCCTCCACTTT	CASRRAYNSPLHF
17	NA	NA	TRBV23-1	TRBJ2-3	TGCGCCAGCAGTCAATCGCCACAGGTTCTTTACACAGATACGCAGTATTTT	CASSQSPQVLYTDTQYF
18	NA	NA	TRBV24-1	TRBJ2-2	TGTGCCACCAGTGATTTTTCGAGTAGGCAGGGCAACGCCGGGGAGCTGTTTTTT	CATSDFSSRQGNAGELFF
14	NA	NA	TRBV2	TRBJ2-7	TGTGCCAGCTGTTTTAAAACTAGCATGAGCGAGCAGTACTTC	CASCFKTSMSEQYF
13	NA	NA	TRBV10-1	TRBJ1-1	TGCGCCAGCAGACGGGAAATGAACACTGAAGCTTTCTTT	CASRREMNTEAFF
17	NA	NA	TRBV10-1	TRBJ2-7	TGCGCCAGCAGTGAGCCGCCTCTAGCGAGATCAACCTACGAGCAGTACTTC	CASSEPPLARSTYEQYF